The 18 T cell receptor beta chains below come from one sample, sequenced in a study of a mutant IDH1 vaccine in newly diagnosed glioma. Clones were read by immunoSEQ multiplex PCR, and TCRdb kept only the in-frame ones, dropping some. The sample yields 30,000 or so clones, more than 85% seen once. Time point specified: baseline, week 1 (first vaccination visit). Treatment of the sample: pre-vaccination baseline after standard-of-care therapy. The sample in question was PBMCs, obtained from a glioma patient treated with radiotherapy, temozolomide or both. The origin of the receptors is a woman aged 40 to 49 with glioma.

This chain uses TRBV7-9 with TRBJ1-1; 8 bases line up with TRBD1. The CDR3 length is 15 residues. The ends lost 4 bases at V and 0 bases at J; junction bases unmatched: 4. Germline V CDR1 and CDR2: SEHNR, FQNEAQ (reference sequence). CDR3 in DNA: TGTGCCAGCAGCTATGGACAGGGAATGAACACTGAAGCTTTCTTT. As protein: CASSYGQGMNTEAFF.

The rearrangement uses TRBV2 and TRBJ2-5, with a tentative D call TRBD1 (5 bases). The CDR3 sequence is 13 residues long. Trimming removed 1 base from V and 4 bases from J, with 7 bases in between. CDR1 is SNHLY, CDR2 FYNNEI, per germline. The CDR3 DNA reads TGTGCCAGCAGTGAAGGGGGCCGAGAGACCCAGTACTTC. Translating it yields CASSEGGRETQYF.

CDR3: CASSLPGNTIYF. The CDR3 DNA follows: TGCGCCAGCAGCCTGCCGGGAAACACCATATATTTT. This chain uses TRBV5-1 with TRBJ1-3; the D is unclear. V lost 4 bases, J lost 4 bases, and 6 bases lay in between. The CDR3 runs to 12 residues. The germline CDR1 and CDR2 sequences are SGHRS and YFSETQ.

The rearrangement links TRBV11-2 to TRBJ2-7; the D gene is possibly TRBD1 (5 bases). The V gene's germline CDR1 is SGHAT and CDR2 FQNNGV. CDR3 length equals 16 residues. Trimming shortened V by 0 bases and J by 4 bases, and 16 bases separated the two germline ends. As DNA, the CDR3 is TGTGCCAGCAGCTTAGATCGAAGGAAAGGGGATTACGAGCAGTACTTC. Translation gives CASSLDRRKGDYEQYF.

This clone was detected only once. This chain connects TRBV18 to TRBJ2-7; TRBD2 is a possible D gene (5 bases). The CDR3 sequence is 13 residues long. Trimming removed 1 base from V and 3 bases from J, with 7 bases in between. CDR1 is KGHSH and CDR2 is LQKENI in the germline V gene. Here the CDR3 reads CASSPQGVYEQYF. In DNA form, the CDR3 reads TGTGCCAGCTCACCACAGGGAGTCTACGAGCAGTACTTC. The variable domain in full, with the rest retrieved from reference TRBV18 and TRBJ2-7, is NAGVMQNPRHLVRRRGQEARLRCSPMKGHSHVYWYRQLPEEGLKFMVYLQKENIIDESGMPKERFSAEFPKEGPSILRIQQVVRGDSAAYFCASSPQGVYEQYFGPGTRLTVT.

V and J are TRBV6-5 and TRBJ2-7; 7 bases are shared with TRBD2. Per germline, CDR1 MNHEY and CDR2 SVGAGI. The CDR3 has 14 amino acids. The ends lost 7 bases at V and 4 bases at J; junction bases unmatched: 10. CDR3 DNA: TGTGCCAGCACTGGCGGGGGTACCGGATACGAGCAGTACTTC. Encoded protein: CASTGGGTGYEQYF.

This chain links TRBV2 with TRBJ1-1; the D gene is possibly TRBD1 (6 bases). CDR1 SNHLY and CDR2 FYNNEI come from the germline V gene. Trimming removed 6 bases from V and 1 base from J, with 12 bases in between. The CDR3 is 14 residues long. The CDR3: CASSEQGPNTEAFF. The CDR3 nucleotides are TGTGCCAGCAGCGAACAGGGCCCGAACACTGAAGCTTTCTTT. The complete variable domain, with remaining parts taken from reference TRBV2 and TRBJ1-1, reads EPEVTQTPSHQVTQMGQEVILRCVPISNHLYFYWYRQILGQKVEFLVSFYNNEISEKSEIFDDQFSVERPDGSNFTLKIRSTKLEDSAMYFCASSEQGPNTEAFFGQGTRLTVV.

The chain employs TRBV7-2 and TRBJ1-1; 8 nucleotides align to TRBD1. CDR3 length: 15 amino acids. Trimming cost V 2 bases and J 7 bases; bases outside gene matches: 9. Germline V gene sequence: CDR1 SGHTA, CDR2 FQGNSA. CDR3 nucleotides: TGTGCCAGCAGCTTACTCAGGGGGCTCTATCTTGAAGCTTTCTTT. This gives the protein CASSLLRGLYLEAFF. Full variable domain (rest looked up from reference TRBV7-2 and TRBJ1-1): GAGVSQSPSNKVTEKGKDVELRCDPISGHTALYWYRQSLGQGLEFLIYFQGNSAPDKSGLPSDRFSAERTGGSVSTLTIQRTQQEDSAVYLCASSLLRGLYLEAFFGQGTRLTVV.

The chain has TRBV19 and TRBJ1-1, with no clear D. Trimming took off 4 bases at V and 4 bases at J, with 16 bases between the two ends. Germline assignment: CDR1 LNHDA and CDR2 SQIVND (reference sequence). CDR3 length: 15 residues. The CDR3 coding sequence is TGTGCCAGTAGTACCGGAGGCGTAAAAGTCACTGAAGCTTTCTTT. The encoded protein is CASSTGGVKVTEAFF.

The V and J genes are TRBV6-6 and TRBJ1-2, with TRBD1 matching 7 bases. CDR3 length: 14 amino acids. Per germline, CDR1 MNHNY and CDR2 SVGAGI (reference sequence). After removal of 2 bases from V and 4 bases from J, the junction contained 4 bases not matched to a gene. The CDR3: CASSYRQGGYGYTF. In DNA, the CDR3 is TGTGCCAGCAGTTACCGGCAGGGGGGCTATGGCTACACCTTC.

The V gene is TRBV29-1, the J gene TRBJ2-5; D is undetermined. Trimming stripped 8 bases from V and 12 bases from J, with 10 bases between. The CDR3 length is 8 residues. Germline V gene sequence: CDR1 SQVTM, CDR2 ANQGSEA. CDR3 amino acids: CSINRKYF. Here the CDR3 DNA reads TGCAGCATTAACCGAAAGTACTTC.

This chain links TRBV5-8 with TRBJ1-2; 8 bases match TRBD1. The CDR3 runs 14 residues. From germline, CDR1 is SGHTS and CDR2 YDEGEE. Trimming took 2 bases from V and 6 from J; bases not matched to a gene: 6. This CDR3 is CASSFMDRAHGYTF. CDR3 nucleotides: TGTGCCAGCAGCTTCATGGACAGGGCCCATGGCTACACCTTC.

This clone was recorded only once. This sequence joins TRBV7-2 and TRBJ2-3; 7 bases map to TRBD2. After removal of 0 bases from V and 4 bases from J, the junction contained 7 bases not matched to a gene. CDR1 and CDR2 from the germline V gene are SGHTA and FQGNSA. CDR3 size: 16 residues. The CDR3 spells CASSLAAGRFADTQYF. CDR3 in DNA: TGTGCCAGCAGCTTAGCAGCGGGGAGATTCGCAGATACGCAGTATTTT.

V and J are TRBV4-1 and TRBJ2-7; the D gene is possibly TRBD2 (5 bases). The CDR3 loop spans 14 amino acids. The V end lost 2 bases, the J end lost 1 base, and 9 bases lay between the germline ends. The V gene's germline CDR1 is MGHRA and CDR2 YSYEKL. CDR3 in amino acids: CASSQTGISYEQYF. As DNA, the CDR3 is TGCGCCAGCAGCCAAACCGGGATATCCTACGAGCAGTACTTC.

This chain uses TRBV28 with TRBJ2-7; the match to TRBD2 covers 10 bases. There are 14 residues in the CDR3. Unmatched junction bases numbered 3, after V lost 5 bases and J lost 2 bases. CDR1 and CDR2 (germline): MDHEN, SYDVKM. CDR3 nucleotides: TGTGCCAGCAGTGTACTAGCGGGAACCTACGAGCAGTACTTC. It is translated as CASSVLAGTYEQYF.

The rearrangement uses TRBV6-1 and TRBJ1-2; D remains unclear. Germline CDR1 is MNHNS and CDR2 is SASEGT. This CDR3 is built from 14 residues. V lost 4 bases to trimming and J lost 4 bases, with 13 bases between them. DNA for the CDR3: TGTGCCAGCAGTGTTTGGGAGGAGGGCTATGGCTACACCTTC. Translated: CASSVWEEGYGYTF.

This clone has just a few counts. The V call is TRBV9, the J call TRBJ2-3; the match to TRBD2 covers 8 bases. CDR1 and CDR2 (germline): SGDLS, YYNGEE. The CDR3 loop spans 16 amino acids. The J segment lost 6 bases and the V segment lost 0 bases, leaving 9 bases of the junction unmatched. CDR3 in DNA: TGTGCCAGCAGCGTAGCAAGCGGGAGAGGGATGGATACGCAGTATTTT. Its translation: CASSVASGRGMDTQYF.

The V and J genes are TRBV30 and TRBJ2-7; unclear D gene. Germline assignment: CDR1 GTSNPN and CDR2 SVGIG (reference sequence). The ends were cut back, 2 bases at V and 0 bases at J, with 11 bases in the middle. The CDR3 contains 14 residues. The CDR3 is CAWSSPRVSYEQYF. Here the CDR3 DNA reads TGTGCCTGGAGTTCGCCTAGAGTCTCCTACGAGCAGTACTTC.